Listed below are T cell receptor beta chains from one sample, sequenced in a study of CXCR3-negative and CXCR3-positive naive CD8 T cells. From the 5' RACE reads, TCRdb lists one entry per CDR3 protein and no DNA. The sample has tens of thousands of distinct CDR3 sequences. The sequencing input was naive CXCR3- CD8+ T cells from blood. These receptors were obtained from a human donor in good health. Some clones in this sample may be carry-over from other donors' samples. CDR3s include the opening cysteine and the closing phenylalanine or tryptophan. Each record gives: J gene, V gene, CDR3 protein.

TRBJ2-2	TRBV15	CAVSGGTGPNTGELFF
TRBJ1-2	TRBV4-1	CASSQVEGAINYGYTF
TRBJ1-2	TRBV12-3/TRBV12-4	CASSMVGEGYTF
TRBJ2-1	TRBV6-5	CASINRDRGHEQFF
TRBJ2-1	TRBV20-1	CSARDPYSYNEQFF
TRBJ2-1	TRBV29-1	CSLPAKSGNEQFF
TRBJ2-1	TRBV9	CASSAPGGVNEQFF
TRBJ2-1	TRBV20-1	CSVLSEDEQFF
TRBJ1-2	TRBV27	CASSFLIDRVNGYTF
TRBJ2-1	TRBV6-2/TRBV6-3	CASSYSQGYEQFF
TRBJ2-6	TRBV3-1	CASSQGPGQDTSGANVLTF
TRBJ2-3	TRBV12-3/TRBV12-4	CASSLGDAPDTQYF
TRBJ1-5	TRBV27	CASSLFVGSNQPQHF
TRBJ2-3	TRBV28	CASSPTADTQYF
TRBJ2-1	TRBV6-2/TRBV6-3	CASSYSSPSFSSYNEQFF
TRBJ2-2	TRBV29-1	CSVNRDTGELFF
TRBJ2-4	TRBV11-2	CASSSGTSGTLAKNIQYF
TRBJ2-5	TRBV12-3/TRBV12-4	CASSLGRLGETQYF
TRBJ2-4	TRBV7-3	CASSPTGGLGKNIQYF
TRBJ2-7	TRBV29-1	CSVRGQGGEQYF
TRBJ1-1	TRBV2	CASSEFSDEAFF
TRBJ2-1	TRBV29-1	CSVERGGKQFF
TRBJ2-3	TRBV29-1	CSAPAGGPRDTQYF
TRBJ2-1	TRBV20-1	CSAREGGSYNEQFF
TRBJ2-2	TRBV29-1	CSVAEYTGELFF
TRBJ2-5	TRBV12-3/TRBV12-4	CASTPGGGGAETQYF
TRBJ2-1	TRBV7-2	CASSIFPLAGGPRDNEQFF
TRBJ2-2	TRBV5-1	CASSSTGYTGELFF
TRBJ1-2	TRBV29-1	CSAEPRAGPYGYTF
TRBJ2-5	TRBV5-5	CASSLLRGETQYF
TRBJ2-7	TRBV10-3	CAISDPGRSHEQYF
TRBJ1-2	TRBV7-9	CASSLLDSHYGYTF
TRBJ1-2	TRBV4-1	CASSQVRGRLPDGYTF
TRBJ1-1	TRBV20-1	CSASDGNTEAFF
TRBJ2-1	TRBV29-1	CSPGWGIGNEQFF
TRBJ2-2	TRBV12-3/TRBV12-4	CASSPTSGSRAGELFF
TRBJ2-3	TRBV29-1	CSVEGPGLDRPDTQYF
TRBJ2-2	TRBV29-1	CSVARGTGELFF
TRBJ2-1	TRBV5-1	CASSEGQPENEQFF
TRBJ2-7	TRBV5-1	CASSVGAGAFYEQYF
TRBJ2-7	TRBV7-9	CASGDRAYEQYF
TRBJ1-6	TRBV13	CASSLGAAGNSPLHF
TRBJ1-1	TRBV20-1	CSARGLYTEAFF
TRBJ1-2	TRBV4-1	CASSEEGLGSGYTF
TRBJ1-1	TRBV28	CASSFPNVGERLAFF
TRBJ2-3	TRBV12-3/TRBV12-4	CASPPYLGLAISDTQYF
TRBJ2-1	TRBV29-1	CSVDGTSASSYNEQFF
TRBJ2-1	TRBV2	CASRSGWEQFF
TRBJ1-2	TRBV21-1	CASSKIQGSRHGYGYTF
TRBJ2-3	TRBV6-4	CASSDSGLAGGRDTQYF
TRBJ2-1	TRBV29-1	CSVEPAPDRGVTSGEQFF